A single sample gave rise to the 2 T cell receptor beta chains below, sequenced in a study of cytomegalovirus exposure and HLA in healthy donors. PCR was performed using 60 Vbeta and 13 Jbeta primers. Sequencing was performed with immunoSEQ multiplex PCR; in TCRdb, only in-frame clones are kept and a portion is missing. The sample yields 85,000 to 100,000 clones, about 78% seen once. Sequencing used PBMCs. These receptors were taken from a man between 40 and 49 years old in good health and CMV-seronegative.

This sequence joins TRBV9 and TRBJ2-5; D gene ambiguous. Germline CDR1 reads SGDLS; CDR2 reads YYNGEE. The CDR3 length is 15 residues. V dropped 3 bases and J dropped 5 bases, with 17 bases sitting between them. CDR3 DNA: TGTGCCAGCAGCGCCCATATCCGGGTTGGGGAGACCCAGTACTTC. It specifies CASSAHIRVGETQYF.

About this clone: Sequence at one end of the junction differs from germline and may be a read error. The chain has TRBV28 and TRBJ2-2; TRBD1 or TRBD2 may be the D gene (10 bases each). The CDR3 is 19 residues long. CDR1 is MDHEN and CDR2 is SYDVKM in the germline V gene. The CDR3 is CASSSGQGEIAGGHRGAVF. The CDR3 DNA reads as TGTGCCAGCAGTTCCGGACAGGGGGAGATAGCGGGAGGACACCGGGGAGCTGTTTTT. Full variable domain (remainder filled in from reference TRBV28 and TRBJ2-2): DVKVTQSSRYLVKRTGEKVFLECVQDMDHENMFWYRQDPGLGLRLIYFSYDVKMKEKGDIPEGYSVSREKKERFSLILESASTNQTSMYLCASSSGQGEIAGGHRGAVFGEGSRLTVL.